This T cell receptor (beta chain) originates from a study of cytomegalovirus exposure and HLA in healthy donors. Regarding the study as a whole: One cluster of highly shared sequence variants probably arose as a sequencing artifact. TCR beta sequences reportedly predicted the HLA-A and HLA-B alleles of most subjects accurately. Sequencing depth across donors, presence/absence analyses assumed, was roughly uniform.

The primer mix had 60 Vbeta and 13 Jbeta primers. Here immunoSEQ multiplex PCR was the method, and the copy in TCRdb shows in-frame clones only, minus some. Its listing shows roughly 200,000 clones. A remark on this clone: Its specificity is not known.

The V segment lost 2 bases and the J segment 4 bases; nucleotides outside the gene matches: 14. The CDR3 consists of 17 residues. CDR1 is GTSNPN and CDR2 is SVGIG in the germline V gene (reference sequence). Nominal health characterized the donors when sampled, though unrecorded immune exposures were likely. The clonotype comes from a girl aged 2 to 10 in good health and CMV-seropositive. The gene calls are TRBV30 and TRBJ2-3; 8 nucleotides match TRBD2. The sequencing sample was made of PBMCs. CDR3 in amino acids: CAWSRGRTAGRSDTQYF. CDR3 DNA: TGTGCCTGGAGTCGCGGGAGGACAGCGGGGCGGTCAGATACGCAGTATTTT.